This TCR beta chain is drawn from a study of molecular identifiers for immune sequencing clone quantification listed by TCRdb under 2018. Notes on the research overall: For a replicate experiment, RNA from around 20,000 or 99,000 naive CD8 T cells was divided into five aliquots, of which four were sequenced. CD8 T cells were used in a methods study to benchmark molecular-identifier clustering-based TCR repertoire sequencing (MIDCIRS) and TCR RNA copy counting.

Regarding this clonotype: Its antigen specificity is not known. The sample holds no much larger clone one base away, and base qualities are not on file.

Libraries were constructed by PCR. For sequencing, an Illumina HiSeq 4000 was employed. Preparation of bulk TCR libraries followed a previously described approach, with the TCR primers listed in Table S5. Purification of total RNA was performed with the Qiagen AllPrep DNA/RNA kit. Before analysis, reads from multiple sequencing runs of the same library were pooled. Per the original workflow: Reads were retained only if the reads had an exact TCR constant sequence, and the retained reads were trimmed to 150 nt and grouped according to their 12-nt molecular barcodes. Reads inside each barcode group were sub-clustered using a 15% Levenshtein threshold, and a quality-weighted consensus sequence was constructed for each RNA molecule. Non-functional sequences were discarded, and so were lower-count sequences lying one edit away from another sequence. On the basis of fitting two negative binomial distributions, barcode sub-clusters with fewer than 20% of the maximum read count were discarded. Using fastp trimming at Q25 and MiXCR clonotype assembly, TCRdb reanalyzed the public sequencing data and kept in-frame beta chains. When rows share a CDR3 protein, they turn into one entry using the most common DNA and genes. Clone size and V and J calls follow TCRdb, not the original study. In all, the sample holds over 600,000 distinct CDR3 sequences, and 20% of those were seen once. Around 0.86% of the sample is in the top ten clones.

Libraries of naive CD8 T cells were built from about 21,000 to 970,000 sorted cells, with 10%, 30% or 50% of the purified RNA used. Naive CD8 T cells were FACS-sorted as CD8+CD4-CCR7+CD45RA+ on a BD FACSAria II into RLT Plus buffer. Detection sensitivity was tested by spiking Jurkat RNA equal to fewer than twelve TCR copies' worth into samples containing roughly 19,000-1,000,000 naive CD8 T cells. Enrichment of CD8 T cells was performed with RosetteSep CD8+ T Cell Enrichment Cocktail and Ficoll-Paque, after which ACK red cell lysis was carried out. Results the study describes overall, beyond this receptor: Highly expanded clone sizes could be underestimated because identical TCR molecules may share a barcode. In CMV-specific effector cells, over 98% of molecules were held by clones above 20 RNA copies, whereas under 1% of molecules were held by such clones in naive cells. Spiked-in Jurkat TCR RNA (approximately eleven copies' worth), which is not part of the donor repertoire, was contained in the naive libraries. About 3 recovered TCR RNA copies per cell were obtained by modeling, versus about ten by digital PCR, implying a capture efficiency of about 30%. When barcode sub-clustering was omitted, TCR diversity was inflated by chimeric consensus sequences, with chimeras reaching as high as 47%. Spiked-in Jurkat TCR RNA equal to a single cell's worth was reported to be detectable even within one million naive CD8 T cells.

Its CDR3 holds 19 amino acids, cysteine through phenylalanine. Just the 57-base CDR3 DNA is kept, in frame starting at base 1. Ends trimmed: V by 3 bases, J by 5 bases; bases unmatched to a gene: 13. According to the germline V gene, CDR1 reads MDHEN and CDR2 reads SYDVKM. The origin of this receptor is a human donor in good health. Some libraries in this study had Jurkat cell RNA spiked in. This receptor chain uses TRBV28 and TRBJ2-2, with 12 central nucleotides matching TRBD2. Sequenced sample: naive CD8+ T cells from blood, with Jurkat cell RNA spiked in. The cell subset or site label of this sample denotes: FACS-sorted CD8+CD4-CCR7+CD45RA+ naive T cells. The DNA sequence reads TGTGCCAGCAGTTTGGTCCCAGGGCTAGCGGGAGGGAGAACCGGGGAGCTGTTTTTT. This gives the protein CASSLVPGLAGGRTGELFF.